A selection of T cell receptor beta chains follows, all from one sample in a study of blood T cell repertoires in COVID-19. Sequencing used immunoSEQ multiplex PCR; TCRdb keeps in-frame clones, though not all of them. The sample carries 35,000 to 50,000 clones, 75% to 85% recorded once. The sequenced sample was peripheral blood. The receptor set was obtained from an elderly man with acute or convalescent COVID-19. The CDR3 runs from the conserved cysteine through the conserved F or W. A D gene is named only where the DNA matches it firmly. Only part of the rows carry a size: once, few, many, or a class if the clone is expanded.

>TRBV5-1|14|.|TRBD2|TRBJ2-3
TGCGCCAGCAGCGTGCGGGGGGGCACAGATACGCAGTATTTT
CASSVRGGTDTQYF
>TRBV2|13|.|TRBD1|TRBJ1-6
TGTGCCAGCAACCGGGACAGCAATTCACCCCTCCACTTT
CASNRDSNSPLHF
>TRBV19|13|.|.|TRBJ1-1
TGTGCCAGTAGCCCTTCAGGGGAGAGGAAGGCTTTCTTT
CASSPSGERKAFF
>TRBV6-5|13|.|.|TRBJ1-4
TGTGCCAGCAGTTACTCTCATGAAAACGGACTGTTTTTT
CASSYSHENGLFF
>TRBV5-1|16|.|TRBD1|TRBJ2-3
TGCGCCAGCAGCTTCGGGACAGGGGGCATCACAGATACGCAGTATTTT
CASSFGTGGITDTQYF
>TRBV4-1|12|.|.|TRBJ2-1
TGCGCCAGCAGCTTCGCAGTCAATGAGCAGTTCTTC
CASSFAVNEQFF
>TRBV21-1|18|.|.|TRBJ2-3
TGTGCCAGCAGCGCCGCCGGGACTAGCGGGAGTGTCGCAGATACGCAGTATTTT
CASSAAGTSGSVADTQYF
>TRBV2|15|once|TRBD2|TRBJ2-7
TGTGCCAGCAGTACTCCTAGCGGGGGGAGGTACGAGCAGTACTTC
CASSTPSGGRYEQYF
>TRBV25-1|11|.|.|TRBJ1-2
TGTGCCAGCAGTCAGGGCTATGGCTACACCTTC
CASSQGYGYTF
>TRBV6-5|15|few|TRBD2|TRBJ2-1
TGTGCCAGCCAAAGACTAGCGGGCGACTACAATGAGCAGTTCTTC
CASQRLAGDYNEQFF
>TRBV9|18|.|.|TRBJ2-3
TGTGCCAGCAGCGTAGAAGCAGGGGGAGGTTTTAGCACAGATACGCAGTATTTT
CASSVEAGGGFSTDTQYF
>TRBV14|13|.|TRBD2|TRBJ2-3
TGTGCCAGCAGCCCGCGGACTAGCGAGACGCAGTATTTT
CASSPRTSETQYF
>TRBV15|17|.|.|TRBJ2-3
TGTGCCACCAGCACCGATCGGCGGGGTACTAGCACAGATACGCAGTATTTT
CATSTDRRGTSTDTQYF
>TRBV3-1/TRBV3-2|16|.|.|TRBJ1-5
TGTGCCAGCAGCCTAGGTAGCATCGGTAGCAATCAGCCCCAGCATTTT
CASSLGSIGSNQPQHF